The 30 T cell receptor beta chains below come from one sample, sequenced in a study of blood T cells in healthy people across ages. Primed by a sample-barcoded 5' primer and a J-beta primer mix, a second PCR proceeded for roughly 6 to 12 cycles. One entry per CDR3 protein, called by TCRdb with MiXCR from the 5' RACE reads. The repertoire has about 970,000 distinct CDR3 sequences, about 53% of them found once; the top ten carry 20% to 25%. Sequenced sample: blood. The source of these receptors is an older woman in good health.

The table lists this clonotype with a few counts. The chain is built from TRBV12-3 or TRBV12-4 and TRBJ2-1, with a possible D match to TRBD2 (5 bases). The CDR3 is 13 residues long. The V gene lost 5 bases and the J gene lost 5 bases, with 10 bases spanning the gap. The CDR3 region is CASSVRDHNEQFF. DNA for the CDR3: TGTGCCAGCAGTGTCCGGGATCACAATGAGCAGTTCTTC.

Remarks on this clonotype: This clone may be a read error of a much larger clone one base away. The chain couples TRBV5-1 to TRBJ2-5, with 10 nucleotides matching TRBD2. Germline-derived CDR1 and CDR2 are SGHRS and YFSETQ. This CDR3 spans 15 amino acids. The CDR3 DNA is TGCGCCAGCAGCTTATGGGCTAGCGGGAGAGAGTCCCAGTACTTC. Encoded protein: CASSLWASGRESQYF. The whole variable domain, filled in from reference TRBV5-1 and TRBJ2-5, reads KAGVTQTPRYLIKTRGQQVTLSCSPISGHRSVSWYQQTPGQGLQFLFEYFSETQRNKGNFPGRFSGRQFSNSRSEMNVSTLELGDSALYLCASSLWASGRESQYFGPGTRLLVL.

This chain connects TRBV5-6 to TRBJ2-7; 7 bases map to TRBD1. Per germline, CDR1 SGHDT and CDR2 YYEEEE. Trimming removed 5 bases from V and 7 bases from J; junction bases left unmatched: 9. There are 13 residues in the CDR3. The CDR3 DNA is TGTGCCAGCAGGCCAATGACAGGGATTGAGCAGTACTTC. Translated, it gives CASRPMTGIEQYF.

Regarding this clonotype: Being one base from a much bigger clone, this may be a read error. The V call is TRBV4-1, the J call TRBJ1-2; 7 nucleotides agree with TRBD1. J lost 0 bases, V lost 2 bases, and 6 bases had no gene match. The CDR3 is 16 residues long. Germline CDR1 reads MGHRA; CDR2 reads YSYEKL. The CDR3 loop reads CASSQSLTGANYGYTF. The CDR3 region has the DNA TGCGCCAGCAGCCAATCTCTAACAGGGGCTAACTATGGCTACACCTTC.

This clonotype has only one observation. V is TRBV15 and J is TRBJ2-2; 10 bases map to TRBD1. CDR1 LNHNV and CDR2 YYDKDF come from the germline V gene (reference sequence). V trimming: 6 bases; J trimming: 5 bases; junction bases outside the gene matches: 0. The length of the CDR3 is 13 residues. The DNA of the CDR3 is TGTGCCACCAGGGACAGGGGGACCGGGGAGCTGTTTTTT. This translates into CATRDRGTGELFF.

This chain uses TRBV29-1 with TRBJ1-2; D unresolved. The CDR3 consists of 11 residues. Germline values: CDR1 SQVTM, CDR2 ANQGSEA. Trimming took 4 bases from V and 5 from J, leaving 8 bases between them. CDR3 in amino acids: CSVGWNYGYTF. CDR3 DNA: TGCAGCGTTGGATGGAATTATGGCTACACCTTC.

The chain links TRBV12-3 or TRBV12-4 to TRBJ1-1; possibly TRBD1 for D (5 bases). Deletions cut 6 bases from V and 3 bases from J, with 8 bases between. The CDR3 is 12 residues long. The CDR3 loop reads CASSSGYTEAFF. DNA for the CDR3: TGTGCCAGCAGCTCAGGGTACACTGAAGCTTTCTTT.

This clonotype occurred a few times. The rearrangement links TRBV12-3 or TRBV12-4 to TRBJ2-7; possible D gene TRBD2, 6 bases. The CDR3 runs to 16 residues. Trimming left V 4 bases short and J 0 bases short, with 16 bases between. For the CDR3, the DNA is TGTGCCAGCAGTTATGACCGGGACTGGAGCTCCTACGAGCAGTACTTC. This encodes CASSYDRDWSSYEQYF.

This sequence joins TRBV12-3 or TRBV12-4 and TRBJ1-2; 7 bases are shared with TRBD1. With V trimmed by 2 bases and J by 6 bases, 6 bases remained unmatched. The CDR3 has 14 amino acids. The CDR3 protein is CASSLSGRGDGYTF. CDR3 coding DNA: TGTGCCAGCAGTTTATCTGGCAGGGGGGATGGCTACACCTTC.

The table lists this clonotype with a few counts. The rearrangement joins TRBV20-1 to TRBJ2-7, with a weak D call TRBD2 (5 bases). Between the trimmed V and J ends, which lost 1 base and 4 bases, there was a span of 8 bases. The CDR3 runs to 12 residues. CDR1 is DFQATT and CDR2 is SNEGSKA in the germline V gene (reference sequence). The CDR3 region has the DNA TGCAGTGCTAGAGGACGGAGGTACGAGCAGTACTTC. It is translated as CSARGRRYEQYF.

This sequence joins TRBV2 and TRBJ2-5; no definite D call. V lost 6 bases to trimming and J lost 1 base, with 9 bases between them. This CDR3 comprises 13 residues. Germline V gives CDR1 SNHLY, CDR2 FYNNEI. CDR3 protein: CASRRHTQETQYF. CDR3 coding DNA: TGTGCCAGCAGAAGGCACACCCAAGAGACCCAGTACTTC. Full variable domain (missing parts from reference TRBV2 and TRBJ2-5): EPEVTQTPSHQVTQMGQEVILRCVPISNHLYFYWYRQILGQKVEFLVSFYNNEISEKSEIFDDQFSVERPDGSNFTLKIRSTKLEDSAMYFCASRRHTQETQYFGPGTRLLVL.

The chain is built from TRBV15 and TRBJ1-4; unclear D gene. This CDR3 has 15 amino acids. Looked up from germline, CDR1 is LNHNV and CDR2 is YYDKDF (reference sequence). Trimming removed 0 bases from V and 8 bases from J, with 13 bases in between. CDR3 DNA: TGTGCCACCAGCAGAGACAGGCCGGGAGACGAAAAACTGTTTTTT. Translation: CATSRDRPGDEKLFF.

This clonotype was recorded a few times. The CDR3 protein is CASSLLYANEKLFF. The CDR3 DNA reads TGCGCCAGCAGCTTGCTGTACGCTAATGAAAAACTGTTTTTT. J is TRBJ1-4 and V is TRBV5-1; D gene ambiguous. The V and J ends lost 1 base and 3 bases respectively, with 7 bases between them. Looked up from germline, CDR1 is SGHRS and CDR2 is YFSETQ. CDR3 length: 14 amino acids.

This CDR3 is CASSRGLAGGTSEQYF. Here the CDR3 DNA reads TGTGCCAGCAGCCGAGGACTAGCGGGAGGTACGAGCGAGCAGTACTTC. The V and J genes are TRBV4-2 and TRBJ2-4, with 14 bases aligning to TRBD2. With the DNA end fitting TRBJ2-7 better, the J assignment may be wrong. In germline, CDR1 is LGHNA, CDR2 YNFKEQ. The CDR3 is 16 amino acids.

The gene calls are TRBV5-1 and TRBJ2-3; TRBD1 agrees at 9 bases. The trim removed 4 bases at V and 7 bases at J, leaving 19 bases unmatched. This CDR3 comprises 18 residues. Germline V gene lookup returns CDR1 SGHRS and CDR2 YFSETQ. The CDR3 is CASSHRDRVGTNLYTQYF. The CDR3 region has the DNA TGCGCCAGCAGCCACCGGGACAGGGTGGGAACTAACCTATATACGCAGTATTTT.

The chain combines TRBV20-1 with TRBJ2-1; 9 bases are shared with TRBD1. The CDR3 spans 14 residues. CDR1 and CDR2 from the germline V gene are DFQATT and SNEGSKA (reference sequence). Trimming at V came to 2 bases and at J to 4 bases, leaving 3 bases not matched to a gene. CDR3 region: CSARRGQGYNEQFF. The DNA for the CDR3 is TGCAGTGCTAGACGGGGACAGGGTTACAATGAGCAGTTCTTC.

This clonotype was counted between two and nine times. V is TRBV12-3 or TRBV12-4 and J is TRBJ2-4, with D unresolved. The J call may be faulty, since TRBJ2-7 better matches the DNA end. The CDR3 length is 13 residues. The CDR3: CASSDPYRYEQYF. In DNA form, the CDR3 reads TGTGCCAGCAGTGACCCCTATCGCTACGAGCAGTACTTC.

J is TRBJ1-2 and V is TRBV27, with a tentative D call TRBD1 (6 bases). CDR1 is MNHEY and CDR2 is SMNVEV in the germline V gene (reference sequence). This CDR3 has 14 amino acids. Deletions cut 3 bases from V and 8 bases from J, with 16 bases between. CDR3 bases: TGTGCCAGCAGTTTGTTGGGGGGCGAGTGGGGCTACACCTTC. Its translation: CASSLLGGEWGYTF.

In its sample, this clonotype was seen a few times. The V gene is TRBV28, the J gene TRBJ1-2; 7 positions agree with TRBD1. The germline V gene has CDR1 MDHEN and CDR2 SYDVKM. There are 13 residues in the CDR3. Trimming took 5 bases from V and 5 from J; bases not matched to a gene: 5. The CDR3 is CASSLTGIYGYTF. The CDR3 nucleotides read TGTGCCAGCAGTCTGACAGGGATATATGGCTACACCTTC.

This clonotype has at least ten counts. V gene TRBV29-1 combines with J gene TRBJ2-7; the D is unclear. V was cut by 4 bases and J by 5 bases, with 9 bases left in between. CDR1 is SQVTM and CDR2 is ANQGSEA in the germline V gene. CDR3 length: 11 residues. Here the CDR3 DNA reads TGCAGCGTTGGGGTTGCCCACGAGCAGTACTTC. Translating gives CSVGVAHEQYF.

J is TRBJ1-5 and V is TRBV28; TRBD1 aligns across 8 bases. After removal of 6 bases from V and 2 bases from J, the junction contained 15 bases not matched to a gene. Germline V CDR1 and CDR2: MDHEN, SYDVKM. This CDR3 is built from 18 residues. The CDR3 DNA follows: TGTGCCAGCAGCTTGGGACAGGTGAGAGCCGTGGGCAATCAGCCCCAGCATTTT. Its protein is CASSLGQVRAVGNQPQHF.

This chain uses TRBV10-2 with TRBJ1-2; D unclear. The germline V gene has CDR1 WSHSY and CDR2 SAAADI. The CDR3 is made up of 14 amino acids. Trimming pared 6 bases from V and 2 bases from J, leaving 13 bases between. CDR3 region: CASRGEGGNYGYTF. CDR3 sequence (DNA): TGCGCCAGCAGGGGCGAGGGCGGAAACTATGGCTACACCTTC.

This clonotype was counted only a few times. The rearrangement joins TRBV5-6 to TRBJ2-3; D remains ambiguous. The CDR3 runs to 12 residues. Trimming cost V 6 bases and J 8 bases, with 13 bases left between them. Germline V gene sequence: CDR1 SGHDT, CDR2 YYEEEE. The CDR3 protein is CASTYQWSTQYF. The CDR3 DNA sequence: TGTGCCAGCACCTACCAGTGGTCTACGCAGTATTTT. Supplemented by reference TRBV5-6 and TRBJ2-3, the full variable domain reads DAGVTQSPTHLIKTRGQQVTLRCSPKSGHDTVSWYQQALGQGPQFIFQYYEEEERQRGNFPDRFSGHQFPNYSSELNVNALLLGDSALYLCASTYQWSTQYFGPGTRLTVL.

This clonotype was picked up a small number of times. The chain links TRBV5-1 to TRBJ2-1, with 7 positions matching TRBD2. Unmatched junction bases numbered 13, after V lost 4 bases and J lost 0 bases. Germline V gene data show CDR1 as SGHRS and CDR2 as YFSETQ. The CDR3 runs 18 residues. CDR3 region: CASSLRLAPRSSYNEQFF. The CDR3 nucleotides are TGCGCCAGCAGCCTAAGACTAGCTCCAAGGAGCTCCTACAATGAGCAGTTCTTC.

V gene TRBV3-1 combines with J gene TRBJ1-2; TRBD1 matches 7 bases. J was trimmed by 3 bases and V by 3 bases; bases with no gene match: 7. The length of the CDR3 is 15 residues. The germline gives CDR1 LGHDT, CDR2 YNNKEL (reference sequence). The CDR3 DNA sequence: TGTGCCAGCAGCCACCCCCAGGGGGGCTACTATGGCTACACCTTC. Its protein product is CASSHPQGGYYGYTF.

This clonotype was seen ten or more times. The chain recombines TRBV7-2 with TRBJ1-1; 8 nucleotides match TRBD1. The CDR3 is 14 amino acids. CDR1 is SGHTA and CDR2 is FQGNSA in the germline V gene. The trim removed 0 bases at V and 8 bases at J, leaving 5 bases unmatched. The CDR3 loop reads CASSLALQGGEAFF. The DNA of the CDR3 is TGTGCCAGCAGCTTAGCATTACAGGGGGGAGAAGCTTTCTTT.

In its sample, this clonotype was seen a few times. This chain joins TRBV7-2 and TRBJ2-3; a possible D gene is TRBD1 (6 bases). The CDR3 runs 17 residues. Deletions cut 3 bases from V and 5 bases from J, with 21 bases between. Germline CDR1 SGHTA, CDR2 FQGNSA. The CDR3 nucleotides are TGTGCCAGCAGCTTTGGGACGGCGTTCTGGGGGCGAGATACGCAGTATTTT. Protein product: CASSFGTAFWGRDTQYF. Combining the CDR3 with reference TRBV7-2 and TRBJ2-3 gives the whole variable domain GAGVSQSPSNKVTEKGKDVELRCDPISGHTALYWYRQSLGQGLEFLIYFQGNSAPDKSGLPSDRFSAERTGGSVSTLTIQRTQQEDSAVYLCASSFGTAFWGRDTQYFGPGTRLTVL.

This sequence joins TRBV30 and TRBJ2-3, with D uncertain. Per the germline V gene, CDR1 is GTSNPN and CDR2 is SVGIG (reference sequence). The CDR3 covers 12 residues. The germline V and J ends were trimmed by 3 bases and 5 bases, with 9 bases remaining between them. Here the CDR3 DNA reads TGTGCCTGGAGCAGTTCAGGAGATACGCAGTATTTT. It specifies CAWSSSGDTQYF. Based on the CDR3 plus reference TRBV30 and TRBJ2-3, the full variable domain is SQTIHQWPATLVQPVGSPLSLECTVEGTSNPNLYWYRQAAGRGLQLLFYSVGIGQISSEVPQNLSASRPQDRQFILSSKKLLLSDSGFYLCAWSSSGDTQYFGPGTRLTVL.

The CDR3 DNA reads as TGCAGTGCTGTAACCGGGACAGGGCCTCCCTATGGCTACACCTTC. Translating it yields CSAVTGTGPPYGYTF. The genes are TRBV20-1 and TRBJ1-2; 9 nucleotides agree with TRBD1. Germline V CDR1 and CDR2: DFQATT, SNEGSKA (reference sequence). This CDR3 is 15 amino acids long. Unmatched junction bases numbered 11, after V lost 5 bases and J lost 4 bases.

This clonotype was observed a handful of times. The chain couples TRBV6-5 to TRBJ2-3; 7 bases line up with TRBD1. Germline loops: CDR1 MNHEY, CDR2 SVGAGI. The junction had 6 bases not matched to a gene; V was cut back by 6 bases and J by 0 bases. CDR3 length: 15 residues. This CDR3 reads CASRSGGLSTDTQYF. The CDR3 DNA is TGTGCCAGCAGGTCAGGGGGATTGAGCACAGATACGCAGTATTTT.